Below are 9 T cell receptor beta chains sequenced from a single sample in a study of T cell changes during pregnancy in multiple sclerosis. Clones were sequenced by immunoSEQ multiplex PCR, and TCRdb holds only the in-frame ones, with some missing. Here the sample spans roughly 89,000 clones, approximately 93% being singletons. Sequenced here: peripheral blood, sampled after pregnancy. The receptors were gathered from a female donor in good health, enrolled as a control in a pregnancy study.

This clone was observed a single time. CDR3 bases: TGTGCCAGCGGCCTTGGGAACACTGAAGCTTTCTTT. Its translation: CASGLGNTEAFF. The rearrangement joins TRBV27 to TRBJ1-1; D is ambiguous. The germline CDR1 and CDR2 sequences are MNHEY and SMNVEV (reference sequence). V was cut by 8 bases and J by 1 base, with 8 bases left in between. CDR3 size: 12 residues.

This chain uses TRBV5-1 with TRBJ2-1; the D gene is possibly TRBD2 (6 bases). The CDR3 extends over 14 amino acids. CDR1 SGHRS and CDR2 YFSETQ come from the germline V gene. The V end was cut by 6 bases, the J end by 4 bases, with 14 bases between. The CDR3 coding sequence is TGCGCCAGCACCTCCAGTGGGGGGTACAATGAGCAGTTCTTC. This encodes CASTSSGGYNEQFF.

This clone was counted only a few times. The rearrangement joins TRBV27 to TRBJ2-5; TRBD1 matches 10 bases. The ends lost 5 bases at V and 5 bases at J; junction bases unmatched: 8. CDR3 length: 15 amino acids. Germline V gene sequence: CDR1 MNHEY, CDR2 SMNVEV (reference sequence). CDR3 protein: CASSPGTGEVETQYF. CDR3 DNA: TGTGCCAGCAGTCCCGGGACAGGGGAGGTTGAGACCCAGTACTTC.

The rearrangement uses TRBV7-9 and TRBJ1-1, with a weak D call TRBD1 (5 bases). The CDR3 loop spans 15 amino acids. The germline V and J ends were trimmed by 1 base and 5 bases, with 14 bases remaining between them. The germline gives CDR1 SEHNR, CDR2 FQNEAQ (reference sequence). The CDR3 region is CASSLGEGGVTEAFF. The CDR3 nucleotides are TGTGCCAGCAGCTTAGGTGAGGGAGGGGTGACTGAAGCTTTCTTT.

The chain links TRBV14 to TRBJ2-1, with D hard to call. The germline V gene encodes CDR1 SGHDN and CDR2 FVKESK. CDR3 length: 13 amino acids. The ends were cut back, 4 bases at V and 4 bases at J, with 8 bases in the middle. The CDR3 coding sequence is TGTGCCAGCAGCCCGTCCTTGTACAATGAGCAGTTCTTC. It specifies CASSPSLYNEQFF.

V is TRBV19 and J is TRBJ1-1; a possible D gene is TRBD1 (6 bases). V lost 5 bases, J lost 6 bases, and 13 bases lay in between. Germline assignment: CDR1 LNHDA and CDR2 SQIVND (reference sequence). The CDR3 has 13 residues. DNA for the CDR3: TGTGCCAGTAGTTTCACAGGGTTACCTGAAGCTTTCTTT. Protein product: CASSFTGLPEAFF. Complete variable domain (other parts from reference TRBV19 and TRBJ1-1): DGGITQSPKYLFRKEGQNVTLSCEQNLNHDAMYWYRQDPGQGLRLIYYSQIVNDFQKGDIAEGYSVSREKKESFPLTVTSAQKNPTAFYLCASSFTGLPEAFFGQGTRLTVV.

The V gene is TRBV1, the J gene TRBJ2-7; TRBD2 reflects the table's D call only, with no check against the DNA. TRBV1 is given as a pseudogene. The CDR3 has 16 amino acids. CDR3 sequence (DNA): TGCACCAGCAGCCATCGGCACAGCGGGATACGACTCGAGCAGTACTTC. As protein: CTSSHRHSGIRLEQYF.

The sample holds a few counts of this clone. The chain is built from TRBV9 and TRBJ1-2; TRBD1 is a possible D gene (5 bases). The V end was cut by 0 bases, the J end by 4 bases, with 13 bases between. The CDR3 has 15 amino acids. Germline V lookup: CDR1 SGDLS, CDR2 YYNGEE. CDR3: CASSVVGEESYGYTF. In nucleotides, the CDR3 is TGTGCCAGCAGCGTAGTGGGGGAGGAGAGCTATGGCTACACCTTC.

CDR3: CASSFLGEQGTGELFF. For the CDR3, the DNA is TGTGCCAGCAGTTTTTTGGGGGAACAGGGCACCGGGGAGCTGTTTTTT. This chain joins TRBV28 and TRBJ2-2; D might be TRBD1 (6 bases). The germline V gene encodes CDR1 MDHEN and CDR2 SYDVKM. Trimming shortened V by 3 bases and J by 4 bases, and 15 bases separated the two germline ends. The CDR3 extends over 16 amino acids.